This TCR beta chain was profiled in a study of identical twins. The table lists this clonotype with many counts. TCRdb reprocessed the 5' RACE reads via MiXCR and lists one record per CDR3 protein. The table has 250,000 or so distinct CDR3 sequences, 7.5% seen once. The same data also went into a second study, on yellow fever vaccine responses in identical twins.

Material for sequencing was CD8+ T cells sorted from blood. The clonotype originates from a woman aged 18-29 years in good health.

CDR3 region: CASTVGARETQYF. Written as DNA, the CDR3 is TGTGCCAGCACTGTGGGGGCAAGAGAGACCCAGTACTTC. The rearrangement joins TRBV12-3 or TRBV12-4 to TRBJ2-5; a weak D match, TRBD1 (6 bases). This CDR3 has 13 amino acids. Trimming left V 7 bases short and J 4 bases short, with 13 bases between.